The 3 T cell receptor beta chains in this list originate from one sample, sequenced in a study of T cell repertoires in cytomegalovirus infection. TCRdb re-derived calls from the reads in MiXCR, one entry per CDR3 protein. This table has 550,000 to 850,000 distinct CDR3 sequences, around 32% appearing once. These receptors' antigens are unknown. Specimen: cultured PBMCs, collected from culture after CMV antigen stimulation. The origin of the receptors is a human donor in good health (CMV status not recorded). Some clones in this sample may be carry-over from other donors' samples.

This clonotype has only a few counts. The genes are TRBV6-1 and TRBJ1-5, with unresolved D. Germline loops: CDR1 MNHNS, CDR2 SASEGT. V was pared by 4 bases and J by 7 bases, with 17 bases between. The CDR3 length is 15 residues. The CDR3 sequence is CASSVWRRVEQPQHF. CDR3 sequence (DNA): TGTGCCAGCAGTGTTTGGAGGAGGGTGGAACAGCCCCAGCATTTT.

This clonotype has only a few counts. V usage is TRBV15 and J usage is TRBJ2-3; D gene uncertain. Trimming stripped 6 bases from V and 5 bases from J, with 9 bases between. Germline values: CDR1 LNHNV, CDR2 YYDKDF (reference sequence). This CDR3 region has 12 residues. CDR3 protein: CATRERRDTQYF. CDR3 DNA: TGTGCCACCAGAGAAAGACGAGATACGCAGTATTTT.

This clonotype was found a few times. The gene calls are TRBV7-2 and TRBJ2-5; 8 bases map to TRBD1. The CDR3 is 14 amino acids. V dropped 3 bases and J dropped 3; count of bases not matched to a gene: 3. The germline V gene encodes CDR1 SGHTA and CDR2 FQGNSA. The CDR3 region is CASSFDRGEETQYF. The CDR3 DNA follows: TGTGCCAGCAGCTTCGACAGGGGTGAAGAGACCCAGTACTTC.